One T cell receptor (beta chain) is described in this entry. Its antigen is unidentified. Per germline, CDR1 SGHRS and CDR2 YFSETQ. The CDR3 is 16 amino acids. Trimming cost V 3 bases and J 1 base; bases outside gene matches: 8. Replicate PCRs run on sorted subsets employed 150 to 250 ng DNA, approximately 30,000 T cell genomes. Data came from immunoSEQ multiplex PCR; TCRdb stores just in-frame clones and leaves some out. The profile shows 2 million to 2.5 million clones, roughly 93% of them singletons. The data are from a study of shared clonotypes between healthy human individuals. Whole-study findings and limits: Some naive CD4 clonotypes, 4% to 6%, turned up in common across several donors. The researchers took only blood, and tissue repertoires probably look different.

Sequenced sample: naive CD4+ T cells from PBMCs. Subset specified: CD45RA+ positively selected. J is TRBJ2-5 and V is TRBV5-1; 8 bases line up with TRBD2. This sequence was found in a man aged 18 to 35 in good health. Some clones in this sample may be carry-over from other donors' samples. DNA for the CDR3: TGCGCCAGCAGCTCCTCAGGAGGGACTAGCCAAGAGACCCAGTACTTC. As protein: CASSSSGGTSQETQYF.